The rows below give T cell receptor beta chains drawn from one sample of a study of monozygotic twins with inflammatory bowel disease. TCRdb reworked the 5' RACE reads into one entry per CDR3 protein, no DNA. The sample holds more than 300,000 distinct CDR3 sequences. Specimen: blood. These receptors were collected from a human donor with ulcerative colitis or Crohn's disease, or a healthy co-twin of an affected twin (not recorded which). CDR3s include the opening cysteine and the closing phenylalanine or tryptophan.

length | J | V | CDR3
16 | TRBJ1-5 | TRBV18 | CASSPLQPDSNQPQHF
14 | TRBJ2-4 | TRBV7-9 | CASSPGRGSDIQYF
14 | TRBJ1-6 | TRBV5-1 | CASSPGTANSPLHF
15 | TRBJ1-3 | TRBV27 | CASTGQRTGGNTIYF
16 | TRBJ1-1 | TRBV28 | CASSFGTGDFRTEAFF
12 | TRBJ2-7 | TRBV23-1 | CVIHPGEDEQYF
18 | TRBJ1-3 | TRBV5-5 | CASSLARQGSSSGNTIYF
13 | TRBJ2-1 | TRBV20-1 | CSAVWTSGNEQFF
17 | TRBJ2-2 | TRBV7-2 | CASSIVGSGRAPGELFF
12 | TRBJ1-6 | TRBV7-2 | CASSLTHSPLHF
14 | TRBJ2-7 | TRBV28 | CASSHSGGGYEQYF
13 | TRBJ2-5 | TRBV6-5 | CASRPNRAWTQYF
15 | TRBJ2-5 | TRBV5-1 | CASSLEASRGETQYF
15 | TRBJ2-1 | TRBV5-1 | CASSLTSGGFGEQFF
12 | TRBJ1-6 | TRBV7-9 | CASSLGNSPLHF
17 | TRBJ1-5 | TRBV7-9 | CASSPTSAVGGNQPQHF
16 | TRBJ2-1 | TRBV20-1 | CSATRSGANSYNEQFF
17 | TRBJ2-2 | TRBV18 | CASSKPGQGLNTGELFF
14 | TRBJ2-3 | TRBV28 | CASSNRGFPDTQYF
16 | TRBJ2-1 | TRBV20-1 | CSARGLGGRPYNEQFF
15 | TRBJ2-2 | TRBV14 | CASRPGHRFNGELFF
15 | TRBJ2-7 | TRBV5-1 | CASSSTAGGTYEQYF
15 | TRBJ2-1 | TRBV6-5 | CASSYGTGVDNEQFF
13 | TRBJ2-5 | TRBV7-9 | CASRLLTGETQYF
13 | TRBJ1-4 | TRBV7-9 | CASSLRLNEKLFF
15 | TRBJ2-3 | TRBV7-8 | CASSFRDGLTDTQYF
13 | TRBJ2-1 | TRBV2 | CASSGDAYNEQFF
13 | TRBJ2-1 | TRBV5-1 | CASSLEGRNEQFF
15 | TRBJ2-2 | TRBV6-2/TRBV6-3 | CASSYRVGSTGELFF
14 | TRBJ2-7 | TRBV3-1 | CASSFGDRGYEQYF
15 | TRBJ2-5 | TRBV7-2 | CASSFSGRFQETQYF
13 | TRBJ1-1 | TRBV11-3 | CASSLVRNTEAFF
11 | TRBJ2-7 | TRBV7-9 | CASSFTREQYF
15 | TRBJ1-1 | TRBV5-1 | CASSSDRALNTEAFF
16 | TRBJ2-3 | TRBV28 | CASSSRAGGPGDTQYF
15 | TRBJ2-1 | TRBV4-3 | CASSQGLAGTNEQFF
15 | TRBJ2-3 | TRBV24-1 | CATSDPLAGTDTQYF
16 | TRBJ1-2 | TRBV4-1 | CASSHQWQVANYGYTF
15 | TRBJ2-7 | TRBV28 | CASSPPGRGVYEQYF
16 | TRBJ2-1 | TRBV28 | CASSRSGTRSYNEQFF
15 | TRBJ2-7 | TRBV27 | CASTTTGGSTYEQYF
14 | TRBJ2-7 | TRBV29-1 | CSVGTAGRGYEQYF
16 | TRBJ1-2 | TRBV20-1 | CSARRSGGGGSYGYTF
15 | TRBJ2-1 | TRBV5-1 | CASTRQGSSYNEQFF
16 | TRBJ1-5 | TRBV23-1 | CASSHPGPNSNQPQHF
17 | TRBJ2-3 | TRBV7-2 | CASSRNPQVTYTDTQYF
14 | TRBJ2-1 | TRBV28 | CASAGTGSNLEQFF
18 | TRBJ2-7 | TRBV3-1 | CASSQDEVRTQSIMEQYF